This entry describes one T cell receptor (beta chain). It has no known antigen specificity. Base qualities are missing; no much larger clone stands one base away. The data derive from a study of shared clonotypes between healthy human individuals (dated by TCRdb to 2018 to 2021). For context, the study as a whole: A few men and two women, aged 18 to 49 years, made up the cohort. Leukapheresis yielded between about 0.85 and 10 billion PBMCs per donor. To increase sequencing depth and limit assay-specific biases, TCR repertoire library preparation and sequencing were carried out by different laboratories using diverse techniques. To estimate repertoire size and how much clonotype sharing occurs between individuals, the study deeply sequenced the blood TCR repertoires of a handful of healthy adults. Here is what the overall study found, with its caveats: The genetic and exposure-history diversity represented was limited by the small number of donors. Sampling was restricted to blood, and TCR repertoires in tissue are likely to differ from TCR repertoires in blood. Pairwise subsampling indicated that sequencing depth was expected to affect the degree of clonotype sharing among donors.

The donors were healthy, HIV-negative adults with no recently reported acute infections or vaccinations. Only Caucasian adults living in Nashville, Tennessee, USA were represented among the donors. For unsorted samples, 90 million or so PBMCs were counted and genomic DNA was extracted with the QIAamp DNA Blood Mini kit. After blood collection by leukapheresis, PBMCs were isolated using Ficoll-Histopaque density gradient centrifugation and then cryopreserved in the vapor phase of liquid nitrogen. V and J are trimmed by 4 bases and 0 bases, and the gene matches miss 7 bases of the junction. Inclusive of the bounding cysteine and phenylalanine, the CDR3 is 17 residues long. The entry retains the CDR3 DNA only, 51 bases that are in frame from base 1. In the germline V gene, CDR1 corresponds to MDHEN and CDR2 to SYDVKM. TCR CDR3 regions were amplified from genomic DNA by multiplex PCR using the deep immunoSEQ assay. Extracted genomic DNA from each cell subset was spread evenly across all wells of several immunoSEQ 96-well plates, with each plate serving as a replicate. For unsorted PBMC, each replicate PCR was loaded with about 280 ng genomic DNA, equivalent to about 33,000 T cell genomes. Genomic DNA from unsorted PBMC was sequenced over ten immunoSEQ deep assay plates. Purified libraries were measured with a Qubit 3.0 fluorometer, size-checked on a Bioanalyzer 2100, and measured again with the KAPA Library Quantification kit. A separate single-read 150-cycle Illumina NextSeq 550 flow cell was used to sequence each immunoSEQ 96-well plate. The authors' pipeline ran thus. Because the immunoSEQ output held only junctional sequences and lacked quality scores, the filtering could not match the filtering applied to full-length reads. To assign V/J genes and CDR3, sequences were annotated against IMGT germline references using PyIR, a Python wrapper for IgBLAST v1.9. Reads were removed for weak V/J assignments (E-value above 1e-6), missing CDR3, stop codons, out-of-frame junctions, or ambiguous translated residues. V3J clonotypes were defined by identical inferred V gene, J gene, and CDR3 amino acid sequence. Percentage overlap between repertoires was calculated by dividing the number of shared unique clonotypes by the size of the smaller repertoire. RTK rarefaction, the Chao1 estimator, and Recon v2.1 estimates of unobserved clonotypes were used to assess repertoire richness. Here the immuneACCESS table is served through TCRdb, limited to in-frame sequences with V and J called. Missing clones are a known gap in these copies; in checked studies unresolved V genes cover under half, and the rest lacks a known reason. V, J and clone size are taken as reported in that table, and D and trimming were inferred from the DNA itself. This sample gives about 490,000 clones in total; 81% of them show up just once. More than 9.5% of the sample belongs to the ten largest clones.

Sequencing was done on a sample of PBMCs. The sequence joins TRBV28 to TRBJ2-2, and 8 junctional nucleotides match TRBD1. This clonotype was sampled from a woman in her thirties or forties in good health. Some clones in this sample may be carry-over from other donors' samples. CDR3 reads: CASSSPGQATNTGELFF. The DNA reads TGTGCCAGCAGTTCACCGGGACAGGCAACGAACACCGGGGAGCTGTTTTTT.